This T cell receptor beta chain stems from a study of radiation and T cells in renal cell carcinoma. About the study: Nephrectomy followed 15 Gy stereotactic body radiation by 4 weeks. Study conclusions and caveats: From baseline, blood top tumor clonotypes peaked at 2 weeks post-radiation.

Time point of the sample: blood 2 weeks post-SBRT. The treatment here: 15 Gy SBRT to primary tumor, nephrectomy 4 weeks later. Blood was sampled at baseline, 2 weeks and 4 weeks after SBRT. Produced via immunoSEQ multiplex PCR; TCRdb's table is partial and in-frame only. The sample yields 70,000 or so clones, 82% seen once. This CDR3 region has 15 residues. CDR1 and CDR2 (germline): MDHEN, SYDVKM. The ends lost 3 bases at V and 6 bases at J; junction bases unmatched: 8. This clone was counted ten times or more. The antigen remains undetermined. The input for sequencing was blood, taken from a patient whose treatment included radiotherapy and nephrectomy. V gene TRBV28 combines with J gene TRBJ2-1; 7 bases align to TRBD2. This TCR came from a man in his fifties or sixties with renal cell carcinoma. The CDR3 coding sequence is TGTGCCAGCAGTTTGGCTAGCGGCGGATCCAATGAGCAGTTCTTC. It translates to CASSLASGGSNEQFF.